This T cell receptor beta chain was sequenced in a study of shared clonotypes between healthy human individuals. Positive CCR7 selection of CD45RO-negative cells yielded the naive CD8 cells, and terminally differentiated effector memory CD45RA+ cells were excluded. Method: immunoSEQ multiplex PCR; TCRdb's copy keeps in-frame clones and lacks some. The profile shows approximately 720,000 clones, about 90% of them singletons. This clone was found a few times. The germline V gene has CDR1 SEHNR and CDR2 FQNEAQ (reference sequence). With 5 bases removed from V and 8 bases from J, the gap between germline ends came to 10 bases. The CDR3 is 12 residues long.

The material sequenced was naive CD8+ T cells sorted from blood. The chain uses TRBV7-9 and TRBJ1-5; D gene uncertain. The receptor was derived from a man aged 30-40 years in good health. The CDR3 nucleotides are TGTGCCAGCAGCACCGGCCTAAAGCCCCAGCATTTT. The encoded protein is CASSTGLKPQHF.